The 20 T cell receptor beta chains in this list originate from one sample, sequenced in a study of blood T cell repertoires in COVID-19 (dated by TCRdb to 2018 to 2021). The library relied on the immunoSEQ multiplex PCR assay. TCRdb holds this immuneACCESS table with in-frame rearrangements only. Some clones are missing; in checked studies, unresolved V genes explain under half, and the rest has no known cause. This sample comprises about 26,000 clones, roughly 80% of them detected only once. The top ten hold about 51% of the sample. The sequencing input was peripheral blood. The receptors here all came from a man aged 45-60 years with active or convalescent COVID-19.

The chain couples TRBV28 to TRBJ1-5, with D possibly TRBD1 on 5 matching bases. Germline loops: CDR1 MDHEN, CDR2 SYDVKM. V was clipped by 5 bases and J by 0 bases, with 11 bases between them. The CDR3 consists of 15 residues. CDR3 residues: CASSPPGLSNQPQHF. In nucleotides, the CDR3 is TGTGCCAGCAGTCCGCCGGGACTTAGCAATCAGCCCCAGCATTTT.

This chain uses TRBV6-4 with TRBJ2-3; 9 nucleotides line up with TRBD1. J was trimmed by 3 bases and V by 2 bases; bases with no gene match: 0. CDR3 size: 14 residues. Germline V lookup: CDR1 MRHNA, CDR2 SNTAGT. The CDR3 here is CASSDGTGTDTQYF. The CDR3 DNA reads as TGTGCCAGCAGTGACGGGACAGGGACAGATACGCAGTATTTT.

The CDR3 region is CASSLILAGAQAETQYF. In DNA, the CDR3 is TGTGCCAGCAGCTTGATCCTAGCGGGAGCCCAGGCGGAGACCCAGTACTTC. J is TRBJ2-5 and V is TRBV5-6, with 10 bases that match TRBD2. Germline values: CDR1 SGHDT, CDR2 YYEEEE. The CDR3 consists of 17 residues. The ends lost 1 base at V and 5 bases at J; junction bases unmatched: 11.

The chain has TRBV11-3 and TRBJ2-3; TRBD1 agrees at 8 bases. CDR1 SGHNT and CDR2 YENEEA come from the germline V gene. The length of the CDR3 is 12 residues. V lost 5 bases, J lost 5 bases, and 0 bases stayed unmatched. DNA for the CDR3: TGTGCCAGCAGCGGACAGGGAGATACGCAGTATTTT. Its translation: CASSGQGDTQYF.

The rearrangement joins TRBV5-1 to TRBJ2-1, with 10 bases matching TRBD2. The CDR3 consists of 14 residues. V trimming: 4 bases; J trimming: 5 bases; junction bases outside the gene matches: 3. The germline CDR1 and CDR2 sequences are SGHRS and YFSETQ. The CDR3 region has the DNA TGCGCCAGCAGCCTAAGCGGGAGGGACAATGAGCAGTTCTTC. This gives the protein CASSLSGRDNEQFF.

The gene calls are TRBV6-5 and TRBJ1-2; D is uncertain. Trimming took off 5 bases at V and 3 bases at J, with 10 bases between the two ends. Germline V gene lookup returns CDR1 MNHEY and CDR2 SVGAGI. This CDR3 has 13 residues. The DNA of the CDR3 is TGTGCCAGCAGTCCCAAACTGGACTATGGCTACACCTTC. Translated: CASSPKLDYGYTF.

The V gene is TRBV5-4, the J gene TRBJ2-3; D gene unclear. Trimming removed 1 base at V and 1 base at J, with 4 bases between. Germline CDR1 reads SGHNT; CDR2 reads YYREEE (reference sequence). CDR3 size: 13 residues. The CDR3 loop is CASSLSGTDTQYF. The CDR3 DNA follows: TGTGCCAGCAGCTTGTCGGGCACAGATACGCAGTATTTT.

CDR3 DNA: TGCAGCGTCATCCCGAACACCGGGGAGCTGTTTTTT. Translated: CSVIPNTGELFF. The rearrangement links TRBV29-1 to TRBJ2-2; D is unresolved. Per germline, CDR1 SQVTM and CDR2 ANQGSEA. The CDR3 sequence is 12 residues long. Trimming removed 6 bases at V and 0 bases at J, with 5 bases between.

This chain links TRBV3-1 (or the pseudogene TRBV3-2) with TRBJ2-1, with D possibly being TRBD2 (7 bases). This CDR3 has 18 amino acids. Trimming cost V 1 base and J 7 bases, with 23 bases left between them. The germline V gene encodes CDR1 LGHDT and CDR2 YNNKEL (reference sequence). CDR3 residues: CASSQVPCSGGRCNEQFF. The CDR3 coding sequence is TGTGCCAGCAGCCAAGTTCCCTGCTCGGGGGGCCGCTGTAATGAGCAGTTCTTC.

The chain joins TRBV12-5 to TRBJ1-4, with 7 nucleotides matching TRBD1. Per germline, CDR1 LGHNT and CDR2 FRNRAP. Trimming cost V 6 bases and J 4 bases; bases outside gene matches: 5. The CDR3 is 14 amino acids. CDR3 sequence reads: CASGSGTDNEKLFF. The CDR3 region has the DNA TGTGCTAGTGGGTCCGGGACAGATAATGAAAAACTGTTTTTT.

This sequence joins TRBV5-1 and TRBJ2-2; 10 bases agree with TRBD1. This CDR3 contains 16 residues. CDR1 SGHRS and CDR2 YFSETQ come from the germline V gene. Trimming removed 3 bases from V and 0 bases from J; junction bases left unmatched: 2. In DNA, the CDR3 is TGCGCCAGCAGCTCAGGACAGGGGGCGAACACCGGGGAGCTGTTTTTT. This encodes CASSSGQGANTGELFF.

The rearrangement joins TRBV18 to TRBJ1-4, with TRBD1 identical over 9 bases. Germline V lookup: CDR1 KGHSH, CDR2 LQKENI. The CDR3 loop spans 14 amino acids. V was pared by 3 bases and J by 8 bases, with 4 bases of the junction left unmatched. The CDR3 loop is CASSPGQGMEKLFF. CDR3 bases: TGTGCCAGCTCACCGGGACAGGGTATGGAAAAACTGTTTTTT.

The rearrangement joins TRBV10-3 to TRBJ1-1; 8 bases are shared with TRBD1. From germline, CDR1 is ENHRY and CDR2 SYGVKD. Losses at the gene ends were 4 bases for V and 4 bases for J; bases not matched to a gene: 5. This CDR3 has 14 amino acids. The CDR3 DNA reads TGTGCCATCAGTGGGTACAGGGGGGGCACTGAAGCTTTCTTT. It is translated as CAISGYRGGTEAFF.

This clone was seen a handful of times. The chain recombines TRBV4-1 with TRBJ2-1; 13 bases map to TRBD2. CDR1 is MGHRA, CDR2 YSYEKL, per germline. This CDR3 comprises 18 residues. The junction had 8 bases not matched to a gene; V was cut back by 1 base and J by 5 bases. CDR3 amino acids: CASSQAPGLAGHHNEQFF. The CDR3 coding sequence is TGCGCCAGCAGCCAAGCCCCGGGACTAGCGGGGCACCACAATGAGCAGTTCTTC.

This chain connects TRBV6-1 to TRBJ2-3; D is ambiguous. CDR1 and CDR2 (germline): MNHNS, SASEGT. This CDR3 spans 13 amino acids. V lost 3 bases and J 0 bases, leaving 4 bases between the germline ends. The CDR3 DNA is TGTGCCAGCAGTGACCCTAGCACAGATACGCAGTATTTT. Its translation is CASSDPSTDTQYF.

This rearrangement joins TRBV13 to TRBJ2-1; 12 nucleotides align to TRBD1. The CDR3 length is 15 residues. J was trimmed by 9 bases and V by 4 bases; bases with no gene match: 7. Germline V gives CDR1 PRHDT, CDR2 FYEKMQ (reference sequence). The CDR3 DNA sequence: TGTGCCAGCAGCTCGACCGGGACAGGGGGCGGTGAGCAGTTCTTC. It is translated as CASSSTGTGGGEQFF.

V is TRBV5-5 and J is TRBJ2-3, with 9 bases matching TRBD2. V was clipped by 3 bases and J by 8 bases; unmatched bases: 13. Looked up from germline, CDR1 is SGHKS and CDR2 is YYEKEE (reference sequence). This CDR3 has 16 residues. The CDR3 sequence: CASSSPEAGGARTQYF. CDR3 bases: TGTGCCAGCAGCTCCCCGGAAGCGGGGGGCGCACGTACGCAGTATTTT.

The gene calls are TRBV5-3 and TRBJ2-3, with 14 positions matching TRBD2. TRBV5-3 is placed among ORFs of uncertain function. This CDR3 has 17 residues. The junction had 9 bases not matched to a gene; V was cut back by 9 bases and J by 0 bases. The CDR3 spells CAITGTSGSSSTDTQYF. The DNA for the CDR3 is TGTGCCATAACCGGGACTAGCGGGAGCTCAAGCACAGATACGCAGTATTTT.

The chain is built from TRBV19 and TRBJ2-7, with 7 bases that match TRBD2. Germline CDR1 LNHDA, CDR2 SQIVND (reference sequence). V shed 5 bases, J shed 7 bases, and the junction held 8 bases outside the gene matches. The CDR3 is 13 residues long. The CDR3 is CASSLAGDREQYF. In DNA, the CDR3 is TGTGCCAGTAGTCTGGCGGGAGATAGGGAGCAGTACTTC.

This chain connects TRBV24-1 to TRBJ2-1; TRBD1 matches 8 bases. The CDR3 covers 16 residues. The J segment lost 2 bases and the V segment lost 4 bases, leaving 6 bases of the junction unmatched. Per germline, CDR1 KGHDR and CDR2 SFDVKD. The CDR3 DNA follows: TGTGCCACCAGTGACTCCTCGGGACAGGCCTACAATGAGCAGTTCTTC. This sequence encodes CATSDSSGQAYNEQFF.